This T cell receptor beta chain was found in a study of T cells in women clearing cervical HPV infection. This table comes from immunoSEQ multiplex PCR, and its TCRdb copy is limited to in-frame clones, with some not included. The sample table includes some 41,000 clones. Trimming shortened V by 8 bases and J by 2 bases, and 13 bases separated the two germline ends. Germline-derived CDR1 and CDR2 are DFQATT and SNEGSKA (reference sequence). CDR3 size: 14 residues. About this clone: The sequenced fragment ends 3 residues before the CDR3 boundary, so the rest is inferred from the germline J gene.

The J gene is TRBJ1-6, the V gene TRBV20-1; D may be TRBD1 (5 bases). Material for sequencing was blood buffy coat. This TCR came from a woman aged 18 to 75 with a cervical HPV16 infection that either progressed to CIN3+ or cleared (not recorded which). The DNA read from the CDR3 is TGCAGTCCAGAGGGGAGAACCTATAATTCACCC. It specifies CSPEGRTYNSP. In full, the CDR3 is CSPEGRTYNSPLHF.